This TCR beta chain was identified in a study of cytomegalovirus exposure and HLA in healthy donors. Study outcomes and limitations: The investigators catalogued 164 TCR beta chains as cytomegalovirus-associated.

As regards this clone: Its target is not known.

Profiling relied on immunoSEQ multiplex PCR, and the TCRdb table lists in-frame clones only, not all of them. The sample records 120,000 to 150,000 clones, 84% being singletons. The J segment lost 5 bases and the V segment lost 6 bases, leaving 9 bases of the junction unmatched. The germline CDR1 and CDR2 sequences are MDHEN and SYDVKM. CDR3 length equals 14 residues. Specimen: PBMCs. The origin of this receptor is a woman aged 25 to 39 in good health and CMV-seronegative. J is TRBJ1-2 and V is TRBV28; TRBD1 aligns across 7 bases. CDR3 in DNA: TGTGCCAGCAGCCCAGGACAGGCCCAGTATGGCTACACCTTC. It yields the protein CASSPGQAQYGYTF.